The 27 T cell receptor beta chains reported below all come from one sample, sequenced in a study of blood T cells in healthy people across ages. Sample-barcoded 5' priming and a J-beta primer mix drove a second PCR of about 6 to 12 cycles. MiXCR, run by TCRdb on the 5' RACE reads, gives a single entry per CDR3 protein. The sample yields 600,000 to 850,000 distinct CDR3 sequences, approximately 43% seen once. The sequencing sample was made of blood. These receptors were taken from a woman in her fifties or sixties in good health.

The J gene is TRBJ2-3, the V gene TRBV14; possibly TRBD1 for D (6 bases). The V end lost 2 bases, the J end lost 8 bases, and 11 bases lay between the germline ends. The CDR3 has 13 amino acids. Germline V gene lookup returns CDR1 SGHDN and CDR2 FVKESK. CDR3 region: CASSQQQGTTQYF. Here the CDR3 DNA reads TGTGCCAGCAGCCAACAACAGGGAACTACGCAGTATTTT.

This clonotype was detected a few times. The CDR3 here is CASSYSRGTNEKLFF. The CDR3 DNA sequence: TGTGCCAGCAGTTATTCCAGGGGGACTAATGAAAAACTGTTTTTT. The chain carries TRBV6-5 and TRBJ1-4, with 7 bases matching TRBD1. The germline V gene has CDR1 MNHEY and CDR2 SVGAGI. The CDR3 covers 15 residues. J gave up 2 bases and V 3 bases, and 3 bases lay outside the gene matches.

As for this clonotype: A much more abundant neighbour one base away suggests this may be a read error. The chain has TRBV29-1 and TRBJ1-2, with D uncertain. The V and J ends lost 7 bases and 2 bases respectively, with 8 bases between them. The CDR3 loop spans 11 amino acids. Germline CDR1 SQVTM, CDR2 ANQGSEA. CDR3 amino acids: CSGSVNYGYTF. In nucleotides, the CDR3 is TGCAGCGGTTCGGTCAACTATGGCTACACCTTC.

On this clonotype: It may be a read error: a sequence one base away is much more abundant. V and J are TRBV20-1 and TRBJ2-2; the D gene could be TRBD1 or TRBD2 (5 bases each). V was cut by 6 bases and J by 5 bases, with 22 bases left in between. Germline CDR1 DFQATT, CDR2 SNEGSKA (reference sequence). The CDR3 extends over 16 amino acids. CDR3 protein: CSASHGGSLGTGELFF. Here the CDR3 DNA reads TGCAGTGCCTCCCATGGGGGTTCCCTCGGAACCGGGGAGCTGTTTTTT.

The table lists this clonotype with a few counts. This sequence joins TRBV7-8 and TRBJ2-5; TRBD2 matches 10 bases. Per the germline V gene, CDR1 is SGHVS and CDR2 is FQNEAQ. The CDR3 has 15 residues. The junction had 5 bases not matched to a gene; V was cut back by 6 bases and J by 1 base. CDR3 in DNA: TGTGCCAGCAGGTGGACTAGCGGTCCCCAAGAGACCCAGTACTTC. Protein: CASRWTSGPQETQYF.

Comments on this clonotype: Sequence at one end of the junction differs from germline and may be a read error. The chain joins TRBV5-6 to TRBJ2-7; TRBD1 matches at 11 bases. Germline assignment: CDR1 SGHDT and CDR2 YYEEEE. There are 13 residues in the CDR3. This CDR3 is CTSRQGQGVEQYF. CDR3 DNA sequence: TGTACCAGCAGGCAGGGACAGGGGGTTGAGCAGTACTTC.

This clonotype was recorded a few times. This chain uses TRBV21-1 with TRBJ1-2. TRBV21-1 is tagged as a pseudogene. The CDR3 sequence is 15 residues long. The DNA for the CDR3 is TGTGCCAGCAGCAAAGAACGGCGAACTGTAGATGGCTACACCTTC. It encodes CASSKERRTVDGYTF.

This clonotype turned up a few times. The V gene is TRBV27, the J gene TRBJ2-1, with D tentatively TRBD1 (5 bases). From germline, CDR1 is MNHEY and CDR2 SMNVEV (reference sequence). This CDR3 has 12 residues. The V end lost 8 bases, the J end lost 7 bases, and 12 bases lay between the germline ends. This chain's CDR3 is CASGQGANEQFF. In DNA, the CDR3 is TGTGCCAGCGGGCAAGGGGCGAATGAGCAGTTCTTC.

This clonotype was picked up a small number of times. The V and J genes are TRBV27 and TRBJ1-5, with a weak D call TRBD1 (6 bases). This CDR3 contains 15 residues. Germline loops: CDR1 MNHEY, CDR2 SMNVEV (reference sequence). The germline V and J ends were trimmed by 3 bases and 2 bases, with 11 bases remaining between them. CDR3 region: CASSFMGAGNQPQHF. CDR3 nucleotide sequence: TGTGCCAGCAGTTTCATGGGGGCTGGCAATCAGCCCCAGCATTTT.

This chain uses TRBV5-1 with TRBJ2-7; either TRBD1 or TRBD2 may fit D (5 bases each). This CDR3 has 15 residues. V lost 0 bases, J lost 7 bases, and 17 bases lay in between. CDR1 is SGHRS, CDR2 YFSETQ, per germline. The CDR3 sequence is CASSLVGGTYNEQYF. CDR3 nucleotide sequence: TGCGCCAGCAGCTTGGTTGGGGGAACCTACAATGAGCAGTACTTC.

V and J are TRBV6-1 and TRBJ1-4, with D unclear. Germline loops: CDR1 MNHNS, CDR2 SASEGT. Trimming took 1 base from V and 0 from J, leaving 15 bases between them. There are 18 residues in the CDR3. This CDR3 is CASSEDFVGVTTNEKLFF. For the CDR3, the DNA is TGTGCCAGCAGTGAAGATTTTGTCGGGGTAACAACTAATGAAAAACTGTTTTTT.

This clonotype showed up just a few times. The CDR3 loop is CASSQDLGGNQYGYTF. Written as DNA, the CDR3 is TGCGCCAGCAGCCAAGATTTAGGGGGCAATCAGTATGGCTACACCTTC. The rearrangement joins TRBV4-3 to TRBJ1-2; 7 bases map to TRBD1. Germline V gives CDR1 LGHNA, CDR2 YSLEER. J gave up 5 bases and V 0 bases, and 9 bases lay outside the gene matches. The CDR3 runs 16 residues.

This clonotype appeared a few times. This rearrangement joins TRBV15 to TRBJ2-5, with 10 nucleotides matching TRBD2. V dropped 1 base and J dropped 1; count of bases not matched to a gene: 6. CDR1 and CDR2 from the germline V gene are LNHNV and YYDKDF (reference sequence). This CDR3 comprises 17 residues. The CDR3 region has the DNA TGTGCCACCAGCAGAGCACTAGCGGGGCGGCGCCAAGAGACCCAGTACTTC. Its translation: CATSRALAGRRQETQYF.

This clonotype was recorded once. The chain uses TRBV2 and TRBJ1-2; TRBD1 agrees at 8 bases. Germline assignment: CDR1 SNHLY and CDR2 FYNNEI. Germline trimming cut 3 bases from V and 5 bases from J; bases unmatched to any gene: 2. The CDR3 is 13 amino acids. This chain's CDR3 is CASSEGQVYGYTF. For the CDR3, the DNA is TGTGCCAGCAGTGAGGGACAGGTATATGGCTACACCTTC.

This clonotype appeared a few times. The chain combines TRBV4-2 with TRBJ2-6; maybe TRBD1 (6 bases). The ends were cut back, 1 base at V and 0 bases at J, with 13 bases in the middle. The CDR3 extends over 18 amino acids. Germline CDR1 reads LGHNA; CDR2 reads YNFKEQ. The CDR3 spells CASSQAGQTLSGANVLTF. In DNA form, the CDR3 reads TGTGCCAGCAGCCAAGCCGGACAGACACTCTCTGGGGCCAACGTCCTGACTTTC.

The V call is TRBV7-9, the J call TRBJ2-7, with D possibly TRBD1 on 6 matching bases. The V gene's germline CDR1 is SEHNR and CDR2 FQNEAQ (reference sequence). The CDR3 totals 12 residues. V gave up 4 bases and J gave up 9 bases, with 13 bases separating them. This CDR3 reads CASSSGQFAQYF. The CDR3 region has the DNA TGTGCCAGCAGCTCAGGACAGTTCGCGCAGTACTTC.

The V call is TRBV28, the J call TRBJ2-3; 9 nucleotides agree with TRBD1. From germline, CDR1 is MDHEN and CDR2 SYDVKM. This CDR3 comprises 15 residues. The V segment lost 3 bases and the J segment 6 bases; nucleotides outside the gene matches: 7. As DNA, the CDR3 is TGTGCCAGCAGTTTGTGGGACAGGGTCGCGGATACGCAGTATTTT. It specifies CASSLWDRVADTQYF.

This clonotype came up a few times. The V and J genes are TRBV28 and TRBJ2-7, with TRBD1 matching 7 bases. CDR3 length: 13 residues. V dropped 6 bases and J dropped 5; count of bases not matched to a gene: 7. In germline, CDR1 is MDHEN, CDR2 SYDVKM. CDR3 residues: CASSPQGTHEQYF. DNA for the CDR3: TGTGCCAGCAGCCCACAGGGGACCCACGAGCAGTACTTC.

The chain uses TRBV3-1 and TRBJ2-5; tentatively, D is TRBD1 or TRBD2 (5 bases each). With 3 bases removed from V and 11 bases from J, the gap between germline ends came to 22 bases. CDR1 and CDR2 (germline): LGHDT, YNNKEL (reference sequence). The CDR3 extends over 15 amino acids. This CDR3 is CASSQATGPYNEQYF. As DNA, the CDR3 is TGTGCCAGCAGCCAGGCCACGGGACCCTACAATGAGCAGTACTTC.

The chain has TRBV6-2 or TRBV6-3 and TRBJ2-1, with TRBD2 matching 12 bases. V was clipped by 3 bases and J by 14 bases; unmatched bases: 8. CDR1 and CDR2 from the germline V gene are MNHEY and SVGEGT. This CDR3 is 14 amino acids long. The CDR3 DNA reads as TGTGCCAGCAGTTATGCGAGGACTAGCGGGAACGAGTTCTTC. Its protein product is CASSYARTSGNEFF.

This chain links TRBV6-1 with TRBJ2-7; 9 bases match TRBD2. The CDR3 extends over 17 amino acids. Losses at the gene ends were 6 bases for V and 6 bases for J; bases not matched to a gene: 18. CDR1 MNHNS and CDR2 SASEGT come from the germline V gene. For the CDR3, the DNA is TGTGCCAGCAGCACCACCGGTGGACTAGCGAGAGTGAGCGAGCAGTACTTC. Protein: CASSTTGGLARVSEQYF.

In its sample, this clonotype was seen many times. The V gene is TRBV10-3, the J gene TRBJ2-1; possibly TRBD2 for D (7 bases). Germline CDR1 reads ENHRY; CDR2 reads SYGVKD. This CDR3 is built from 15 residues. Trimming left V 4 bases short and J 8 bases short, with 18 bases between. The CDR3 DNA sequence: TGTGCCATCAGTGGAGGTGGGACGGGGGGCCATGAGCAGTTCTTC. Translation: CAISGGGTGGHEQFF.

The rearrangement links TRBV7-9 to TRBJ2-3, with a possible D match to TRBD2 (5 bases). CDR1 is SEHNR and CDR2 is FQNEAQ in the germline V gene (reference sequence). This CDR3 comprises 16 residues. Trimming shortened V by 1 base and J by 7 bases, and 18 bases separated the two germline ends. CDR3: CASSLGRAETRYTQYF. CDR3 DNA: TGTGCCAGCAGCTTAGGGCGGGCCGAAACTAGATATACGCAGTATTTT.

This clonotype was seen only once. This rearrangement joins TRBV4-1 to TRBJ1-2, with D hard to call. This CDR3 region has 16 residues. Trimming removed 3 bases from V and 3 bases from J, with 17 bases in between. Per germline, CDR1 MGHRA and CDR2 YSYEKL. The CDR3 nucleotides are TGCGCCAGCAGCCAGGCGGATCAGTCCGCTGACTATGGCTACACCTTC. This encodes CASSQADQSADYGYTF.

In its sample, this clonotype was seen many times. This chain uses TRBV11-1 with TRBJ2-1, with D possibly TRBD2 on 6 matching bases. From germline, CDR1 is SGHAT and CDR2 FQDESV (reference sequence). The CDR3 has 14 amino acids. V shed 1 base and J shed 7 bases, with 11 bases lying between them. As DNA, the CDR3 is TGTGCCAGCAGCTTAGGGCGGGGTCATAATGAGCAGTTCTTC. Protein sequence: CASSLGRGHNEQFF.

The V gene is TRBV7-9, the J gene TRBJ2-7; weak D call: TRBD2 (5 bases). This CDR3 is built from 15 residues. Germline V gene lookup returns CDR1 SEHNR and CDR2 FQNEAQ (reference sequence). Trimming stripped 7 bases from V and 3 bases from J, with 19 bases between. The CDR3 protein is CASTHSLGLLYEQYF. The CDR3 nucleotides are TGTGCCAGCACCCACTCGCTAGGACTCCTCTACGAGCAGTACTTC.

The V call is TRBV9, the J call TRBJ1-5; D is uncertain. Trimming pared 1 base from V and 7 bases from J, leaving 3 bases between. Germline assignment: CDR1 SGDLS and CDR2 YYNGEE. The CDR3 is made up of 11 amino acids. The CDR3 nucleotides are TGTGCCAGCAGCGTATCGCAGCCCCAGCATTTT. As protein: CASSVSQPQHF.